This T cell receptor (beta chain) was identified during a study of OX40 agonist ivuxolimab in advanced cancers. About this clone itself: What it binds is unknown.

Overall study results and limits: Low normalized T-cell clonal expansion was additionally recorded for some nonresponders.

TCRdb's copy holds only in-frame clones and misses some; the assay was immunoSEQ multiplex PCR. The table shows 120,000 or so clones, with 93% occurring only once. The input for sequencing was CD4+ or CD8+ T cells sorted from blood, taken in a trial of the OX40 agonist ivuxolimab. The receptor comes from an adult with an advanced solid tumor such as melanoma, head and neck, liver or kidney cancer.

This CDR3 reads CASSLVQAENTEAFF. CDR3 sequence (DNA): TGTGCCAGCAGCTTAGTCCAGGCCGAGAACACTGAAGCTTTCTTT. The gene calls are TRBV7-8 and TRBJ1-1, with unresolved D. The CDR3 has 15 amino acids. Germline V gene lookup returns CDR1 SGHVS and CDR2 FQNEAQ. Trimming left V 1 base short and J 1 base short, with 10 bases between.